Listed here are 25 T cell receptor beta chains from one sample, sequenced in a study of OX40 agonist ivuxolimab in advanced cancers. Sequencing was performed with immunoSEQ multiplex PCR; in TCRdb, only in-frame clones are kept and a portion is missing. The sample lists approximately 52,000 clones; 75% to 85% were seen once. This material consisted of CD4+ or CD8+ T cells sorted from blood, taken in a trial of the OX40 agonist ivuxolimab. Source of these receptors: an adult with an advanced solid tumor such as melanoma, head and neck, liver or kidney cancer.

The rearrangement links TRBV10-2 to TRBJ2-5; TRBD2 might be the D (6 bases). The length of the CDR3 is 13 residues. Trimming took 6 bases from V and 1 from J, leaving 9 bases between them. CDR1 and CDR2 from the germline V gene are WSHSY and SAAADI. CDR3 region: CASREGPQETQYF. The CDR3 DNA is TGCGCCAGCAGGGAGGGCCCCCAAGAGACCCAGTACTTC.

The CDR3 protein is CASSLGSGRDIQYF. The CDR3 nucleotides read TGCGCCAGCAGCCTTGGAAGCGGGAGGGACATTCAGTACTTC. The genes are TRBV4-1 and TRBJ2-4; the match to TRBD2 covers 10 bases. The germline V gene encodes CDR1 MGHRA and CDR2 YSYEKL. With 4 bases clipped from V and 8 bases from J, the junction kept 5 bases outside the gene matches. The length of the CDR3 is 14 residues.

V usage is TRBV7-1 and J usage is TRBJ1-5; a weak D match, TRBD1 (5 bases). TRBV7-1 is filed as an ORF, its function uncertain. Deletions cut 5 bases from V and 9 bases from J, with 14 bases between. The CDR3 has 13 amino acids. The CDR3 here is CASSRKGQPPQHF. The CDR3 DNA follows: TGTGCCAGCAGCAGAAAGGGGCAGCCGCCCCAGCATTTT.

The genes are TRBV10-3 and TRBJ2-7; tentatively, D is TRBD1 (6 bases). V lost 6 bases and J lost 5, with 11 bases in between. The length of the CDR3 is 12 residues. Germline CDR1 ENHRY, CDR2 SYGVKD. The CDR3 nucleotides read TGTGCCATCAGCCGTACAGGGAACGAGCAGTACTTC. Residues: CAISRTGNEQYF.

V usage is TRBV6-5 and J usage is TRBJ2-7, with D possibly TRBD2 on 5 matching bases. Trimming shortened V by 8 bases and J by 2 bases, and 10 bases separated the two germline ends. Germline lookup yields CDR1 MNHEY and CDR2 SVGAGI. This CDR3 has 12 residues. The CDR3 DNA reads as TGTGCCAGCGGAGGCGGGCCCTACGAGCAGTACTTC. It encodes CASGGGPYEQYF.

CDR3 in DNA: TGTGCCAGCAGCGGGGAGGGTAGCTCCTACAATGAGCAGTTCTTC. It translates to CASSGEGSSYNEQFF. The genes are TRBV9 and TRBJ2-1; the match to TRBD2 covers 7 bases. Germline assignment: CDR1 SGDLS and CDR2 YYNGEE. J lost 0 bases, V lost 3 bases, and 3 bases had no gene match. This CDR3 region has 15 residues.

V and J are TRBV11-2 and TRBJ1-3; unclear D gene. The CDR3 has 14 amino acids. V gave up 1 base and J gave up 4 bases, with 8 bases separating them. CDR1 and CDR2 from the germline V gene are SGHAT and FQNNGV. The CDR3: CASSLGGSGNTIYF. CDR3 bases: TGTGCCAGCAGCTTAGGGGGATCCGGAAACACCATATATTTT.

This rearrangement joins TRBV7-2 to TRBJ2-5; D call uncertain. V lost 4 bases and J lost 7, with 13 bases in between. This CDR3 has 13 residues. Germline lookup yields CDR1 SGHTA and CDR2 FQGNSA. The CDR3 sequence is CASSSTSQATQYF. The CDR3 nucleotides read TGTGCCAGCAGCTCAACCTCCCAGGCGACCCAGTACTTC.

V usage is TRBV7-2 and J usage is TRBJ2-1; D is unclear. Germline values: CDR1 SGHTA, CDR2 FQGNSA. The CDR3 runs to 12 residues. Deletions cut 5 bases from V and 6 bases from J, with 8 bases between. The CDR3 DNA reads as TGTGCCAGCAGCACCTACTTCAATGAGCAGTTCTTC. It encodes CASSTYFNEQFF.

The V call is TRBV7-2, the J call TRBJ2-7; D not resolved. CDR1 is SGHTA, CDR2 FQGNSA, per germline. The CDR3 loop spans 11 amino acids. The V gene lost 1 base and the J gene lost 3 bases, with 1 base spanning the gap. In DNA, the CDR3 is TGTGCCAGCAGCTTAGTCTACGAGCAGTACTTC. Amino acid sequence: CASSLVYEQYF. Based on the CDR3 plus reference TRBV7-2 and TRBJ2-7, the full variable domain is GAGVSQSPSNKVTEKGKDVELRCDPISGHTALYWYRQSLGQGLEFLIYFQGNSAPDKSGLPSDRFSAERTGGSVSTLTIQRTQQEDSAVYLCASSLVYEQYFGPGTRLTVT.

The chain carries TRBV6-4 and TRBJ1-2, with 8 bases identical to TRBD1. This CDR3 is 16 amino acids long. The V gene's germline CDR1 is MRHNA and CDR2 SNTAGT. Germline trimming cut 6 bases from V and 1 base from J; bases unmatched to any gene: 10. This chain's CDR3 is CASRGDKGQVNYGYTF. The CDR3, as DNA: TGTGCCAGCAGAGGCGATAAGGGACAGGTTAACTATGGCTACACCTTC.

This sequence joins TRBV2 and TRBJ2-5, with 12 bases identical to TRBD2. J gave up 5 bases and V 6 bases, and 7 bases lay outside the gene matches. There are 15 residues in the CDR3. In germline, CDR1 is SNHLY, CDR2 FYNNEI. This CDR3 is CASRLLAGGRETQYF. The CDR3 DNA sequence: TGTGCCAGCAGACTACTAGCGGGGGGTCGGGAGACCCAGTACTTC.

Concerning this clone: Other DNA sequences in the sample encode the same CDR3. This chain uses TRBV7-3 with TRBJ1-1, with D perhaps TRBD1 (6 bases). The CDR3 has 13 residues. Looked up from germline, CDR1 is SGHTA and CDR2 is FQGTGA. V was clipped by 4 bases and J by 1 base, with 7 bases between them. The chain's CDR3 is CASSSQGNTEAFF. CDR3 coding DNA: TGTGCCAGCAGCTCACAGGGGAACACTGAAGCTTTCTTT.

This rearrangement joins TRBV18 to TRBJ1-2; 11 bases are shared with TRBD1. Trimming at V came to 3 bases and at J to 1 base, leaving 1 base not matched to a gene. The length of the CDR3 is 15 residues. Looked up from germline, CDR1 is KGHSH and CDR2 is LQKENI. The CDR3 sequence is CASSPGTGGNYGYTF. The CDR3 DNA is TGTGCCAGCTCACCTGGGACAGGGGGTAACTATGGCTACACCTTC.

The chain is built from TRBV5-1 and TRBJ2-5; D not certain. This CDR3 region has 14 residues. Between the trimmed V and J ends, which lost 5 bases and 2 bases, there was a span of 13 bases. Germline CDR1 and CDR2: SGHRS and YFSETQ. The CDR3 sequence is CASSKGSTQETQYF. CDR3 nucleotides: TGCGCCAGCAGTAAGGGATCGACACAAGAGACCCAGTACTTC.

The J gene is TRBJ1-5, the V gene TRBV18, with no clear D. Germline lookup yields CDR1 KGHSH and CDR2 LQKENI. This CDR3 is built from 14 residues. Trimming removed 1 base at V and 4 bases at J, with 8 bases between. The CDR3 spells CASSPRSGNQPQHF. The CDR3, as DNA: TGTGCCAGCTCACCACGTAGTGGGAATCAGCCCCAGCATTTT.

V and J are TRBV21-1 and TRBJ2-7; TRBD2 is the table's D call and was not checked against the DNA. TRBV21-1 constitutes a pseudogene. The CDR3 has 17 residues. CDR3 nucleotide sequence: TGTGCCAGCAGCCCGGAAAGGGAGCGGGAGGTTAAGAACGAGCAGTACTTC. Amino acid sequence: CASSPEREREVKNEQYF.

The V and J genes are TRBV19 and TRBJ2-1; 8 nucleotides match TRBD1. Per germline, CDR1 LNHDA and CDR2 SQIVND (reference sequence). The J segment lost 7 bases and the V segment lost 3 bases, leaving 11 bases of the junction unmatched. This CDR3 region has 16 residues. The CDR3 DNA reads as TGTGCCAGTAGTATCAGCAGGGGGCGGCGTGGGAATGAGCAGTTCTTC. Residues: CASSISRGRRGNEQFF.

The genes are TRBV19 and TRBJ1-3, with D possibly TRBD1 on 6 matching bases. The germline V and J ends were trimmed by 6 bases and 2 bases, with 11 bases remaining between them. The germline V gene encodes CDR1 LNHDA and CDR2 SQIVND (reference sequence). The CDR3 sequence is 14 residues long. The chain's CDR3 is CASRGAGAGNTIYF. DNA of the CDR3: TGTGCCAGTAGAGGTGCAGGGGCTGGAAACACCATATATTTT.

The rearrangement links TRBV2 to TRBJ2-7; 9 bases fit TRBD2. Looked up from germline, CDR1 is SNHLY and CDR2 is FYNNEI. V trimming: 7 bases; J trimming: 5 bases; junction bases outside the gene matches: 6. The CDR3 has 13 amino acids. The CDR3 bases are TGTGCCAGCACAACTAGCGGGTACCACGAGCAGTACTTC. Encoded protein: CASTTSGYHEQYF.

V is TRBV7-9 and J is TRBJ1-1, with D possibly matching TRBD1 (5 bases). V lost 4 bases and J lost 1, with 10 bases in between. The CDR3 has 14 amino acids. Looked up from germline, CDR1 is SEHNR and CDR2 is FQNEAQ (reference sequence). The CDR3 protein is CASSSQGSNTEAFF. The CDR3, as DNA: TGTGCCAGCAGCTCCCAGGGCTCGAACACTGAAGCTTTCTTT.

The J gene is TRBJ2-7, the V gene TRBV27; D may be TRBD2 (6 bases). This CDR3 contains 15 residues. In germline, CDR1 is MNHEY, CDR2 SMNVEV (reference sequence). V lost 5 bases and J 3 bases, leaving 17 bases between the germline ends. The CDR3 bases are TGTGCCAGCAGTCTACAGATGGTGGGGGGCTACGAGCAGTACTTC. It is translated as CASSLQMVGGYEQYF.

The J gene is TRBJ2-7, the V gene TRBV4-1, with 7 bases lining up with TRBD2. Looked up from germline, CDR1 is MGHRA and CDR2 is YSYEKL. The CDR3 is 14 residues long. V dropped 4 bases and J dropped 4; count of bases not matched to a gene: 7. The CDR3, as DNA: TGCGCCAGCAGCCCCCTGGGGGAGGGTTACGAGCAGTACTTC. Translated, it gives CASSPLGEGYEQYF.

The chain combines TRBV19 with TRBJ2-3; D possibly matches TRBD1 or TRBD2 (6 bases each). Trimming removed 8 bases at V and 2 bases at J, with 26 bases between. The CDR3 is made up of 18 amino acids. Germline values: CDR1 LNHDA, CDR2 SQIVND (reference sequence). The CDR3 DNA reads TGTGCCAGTCCCCCTCGCCCGGGGGACATTCTATACACAGATACGCAGTATTTT. Translating gives CASPPRPGDILYTDTQYF.

This clone was observed once. The V gene is TRBV7-2, the J gene TRBJ2-3, with a tentative D call TRBD2 (6 bases). V shed 10 bases and J shed 0 bases, with 11 bases lying between them. Looked up from germline, CDR1 is SGHTA and CDR2 is FQGNSA. CDR3 length equals 13 residues. The CDR3 region has the DNA TGTGCCATCCAGGGACTTAGCACAGATACGCAGTATTTT. Translation gives CAIQGLSTDTQYF.